This T cell receptor (beta chain) was captured in a study of blood T cell repertoires in COVID-19. Study-wide context: In each case, the material was cDNA or gDNA derived from T cells, B-cell-depleted T cells, or PBMCs.

Sequencing used immunoSEQ multiplex PCR; TCRdb keeps in-frame clones, though not all of them. The sample lists roughly 150,000 clones, approximately 90% occurring once. The germline V gene encodes CDR1 MDHEN and CDR2 SYDVKM. The V end was cut by 7 bases, the J end by 2 bases, with 14 bases between. CDR3 size: 15 residues. In its sample, this clone was seen a few times. The chain carries TRBV28 and TRBJ1-4; D may be TRBD1 (6 bases). The receptor's source is a woman between 70 and 85 years old with COVID-19, enrolled during active disease. Sample: peripheral blood. The CDR3 coding sequence is TGTGCCAGCAAGGAGGGGGGGTTCACTAATGAAAAACTGTTTTTT. It encodes CASKEGGFTNEKLFF. The full variable domain, rest sourced from reference TRBV28 and TRBJ1-4, is DVKVTQSSRYLVKRTGEKVFLECVQDMDHENMFWYRQDPGLGLRLIYFSYDVKMKEKGDIPEGYSVSREKKERFSLILESASTNQTSMYLCASKEGGFTNEKLFFGSGTQLSVL.